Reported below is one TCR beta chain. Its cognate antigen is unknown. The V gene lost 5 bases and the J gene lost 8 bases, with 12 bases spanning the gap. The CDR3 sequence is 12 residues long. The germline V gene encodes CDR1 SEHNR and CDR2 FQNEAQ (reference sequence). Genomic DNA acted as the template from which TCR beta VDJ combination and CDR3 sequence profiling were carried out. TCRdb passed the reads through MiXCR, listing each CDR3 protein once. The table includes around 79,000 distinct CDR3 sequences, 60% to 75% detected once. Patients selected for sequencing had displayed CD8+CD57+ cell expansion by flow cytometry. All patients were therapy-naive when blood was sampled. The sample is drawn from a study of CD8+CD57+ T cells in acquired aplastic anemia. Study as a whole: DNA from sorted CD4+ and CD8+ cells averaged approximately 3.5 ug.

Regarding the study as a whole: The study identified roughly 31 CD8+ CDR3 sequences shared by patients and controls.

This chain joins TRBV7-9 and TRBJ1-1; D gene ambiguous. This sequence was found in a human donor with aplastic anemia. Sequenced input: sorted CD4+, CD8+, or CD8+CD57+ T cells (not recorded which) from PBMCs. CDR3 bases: TGTGCCAGCAGCCCGTTCTCTGCCGAAGCTTTCTTT. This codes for CASSPFSAEAFF.